This T cell receptor beta chain was recovered during a study of T cells in Graves' hyperthyroidism and ophthalmopathy. TCR beta CDR3 sequences were amplified from RNA transcripts. Using the HTBI primer set, a first-round RT-PCR was run on the TCR CDR3. TCRdb redid the calling of the multiplex PCR reads with MiXCR, one entry per CDR3 protein. Of around 700,000 distinct CDR3 sequences detected, around a third appear once; the ten largest clones hold approximately 31%. The authors deemed Graves' hyperthyroidism stable absent ophthalmopathy progression within 18 months. Germline V gene lookup returns CDR1 WSHSY and CDR2 SAAADI. Trimming removed 6 bases at V and 2 bases at J, with 17 bases between. The CDR3 extends over 15 amino acids.

The sequence was obtained from a woman in her forties with Graves' hyperthyroidism. The rearrangement uses TRBV10-2 and TRBJ2-7, with D possibly TRBD1 on 5 matching bases. Sequenced: blood. The CDR3 DNA reads as TGCGCCAGCAGGGCCAGGGCACAAACAACCTACGAGCAGTACTTC. Amino acid sequence: CASRARAQTTYEQYF.